The 17 T cell receptor beta chains below come from one sample, sequenced in a study of chemoradiotherapy in HPV16-positive cancers (dated by TCRdb to 2022 to 2024). Library preparation employed the immunoSEQ multiplex PCR assay. Sourced from immuneACCESS, this table was stored by TCRdb with only in-frame sequences that have V and J called. A share of the clones is absent; for the studies checked, an unresolved V gene accounts for under half, and the remainder has no known explanation. Present in this sample are just over 3,000 clones, more than 80% of which were seen just once. The leading ten clones occupy roughly 2.4% of the sample. This sample comprised tumor tissue, obtained from a patient who underwent chemoradiotherapy. All receptors come from a human donor with HPV-associated anogenital cancer.

CDR3 amino acids: CASSRVLGSSTDTQYF. In DNA, the CDR3 is TGTGCCAGCAGCCGCGTTTTGGGGTCGAGCACAGATACGCAGTATTTT. J is TRBJ2-3 and V is TRBV4-2; D ambiguous. Per germline, CDR1 LGHNA and CDR2 YNFKEQ. Trimming stripped 4 bases from V and 0 bases from J, with 14 bases between. This CDR3 comprises 16 residues.

The CDR3 reads CASRSGGGRYEQYF. DNA for the CDR3: TGTGCCAGCAGGTCAGGGGGCGGCAGATACGAGCAGTACTTC. V usage is TRBV7-2 and J usage is TRBJ2-7; 8 bases match TRBD1. V lost 6 bases and J lost 4; bases outside the gene matches: 8. Germline values: CDR1 SGHTA, CDR2 FQGNSA. This CDR3 spans 14 amino acids.

This clone was seen a few times. V is TRBV4-1 and J is TRBJ2-5; a possible D gene is TRBD1 (5 bases). The CDR3 has 14 amino acids. V was cut by 2 bases and J by 1 base, with 8 bases left in between. The germline CDR1 and CDR2 sequences are MGHRA and YSYEKL. The CDR3 DNA is TGCGCCAGCAGCCAAAGGGGTTCCCAAGAGACCCAGTACTTC. Protein: CASSQRGSQETQYF.

The chain employs TRBV4-3 and TRBJ1-3; a weak D match, TRBD1 (6 bases). Per the germline V gene, CDR1 is LGHNA and CDR2 is YSLEER. V lost 0 bases, J lost 2 bases, and 14 bases lay in between. This CDR3 contains 17 residues. CDR3 in DNA: TGCGCCAGCAGCCAAGAGCCACAGGGTGCCCCTGGAAACACCATATATTTT. Protein: CASSQEPQGAPGNTIYF.

This chain joins TRBV6-6 and TRBJ1-2; 7 nucleotides align to TRBD1. Trimming cost V 9 bases and J 4 bases; bases outside gene matches: 5. CDR1 MNHNY and CDR2 SVGAGI come from the germline V gene (reference sequence). This CDR3 is 12 amino acids long. Here the CDR3 DNA reads TGTGCCAGTACTCCAGGGGGCTATGGCTACACCTTC. It specifies CASTPGGYGYTF.

The chain couples TRBV5-1 to TRBJ1-1; the D gene is possibly TRBD1 (5 bases). The CDR3 totals 14 residues. V was shortened by 1 base and J by 3 bases, with 10 bases between the two germline ends. The germline CDR1 and CDR2 sequences are SGHRS and YFSETQ. CDR3 protein: CASSLFREDTEAFF. In DNA, the CDR3 is TGCGCCAGCAGCTTGTTCAGGGAGGACACTGAAGCTTTCTTT.

The V gene is TRBV4-3, the J gene TRBJ1-2; 11 nucleotides match TRBD1. Trimming took 4 bases from V and 2 from J; bases not matched to a gene: 0. The CDR3 has 14 amino acids. Germline CDR1 is LGHNA and CDR2 is YSLEER. In nucleotides, the CDR3 is TGCGCCAGCAGCCGGGACAGGGGGAACTATGGCTACACCTTC. Its translation is CASSRDRGNYGYTF.

The J gene is TRBJ1-4, the V gene TRBV2; TRBD1 aligns across 9 bases. The CDR3 loop spans 15 amino acids. Losses at the gene ends were 7 bases for V and 5 bases for J; bases not matched to a gene: 8. Germline assignment: CDR1 SNHLY and CDR2 FYNNEI. CDR3 coding DNA: TGTGCCAGCAAGGGGGGGACAGGGCTGAATGAAAAACTGTTTTTT. It codes for CASKGGTGLNEKLFF.

Comment on this clone: Other DNA sequences of this sample code for an identical CDR3. The CDR3: CASRTGGTQSTEAFF. The CDR3 DNA reads TGTGCCAGTAGGACCGGGGGGACGCAAAGCACTGAAGCTTTCTTT. This chain joins TRBV19 and TRBJ1-1, with D perhaps matching TRBD1 (5 bases). Trimming took off 6 bases at V and 4 bases at J, with 18 bases between the two ends. The CDR3 is 15 residues long. Germline-derived CDR1 and CDR2 are LNHDA and SQIVND (reference sequence).

The chain couples TRBV6-5 to TRBJ1-6; 7 positions match TRBD1. Germline lookup yields CDR1 MNHEY and CDR2 SVGAGI. J gave up 6 bases and V 4 bases, and 3 bases lay outside the gene matches. The CDR3 is 14 residues long. As DNA, the CDR3 is TGTGCCAGCAGTTGGGGACAGAGTAATTCACCCCTCCACTTT. Translated: CASSWGQSNSPLHF.

This chain uses TRBV5-1 with TRBJ2-7; 8 nucleotides line up with TRBD1. The germline gives CDR1 SGHRS, CDR2 YFSETQ. V lost 1 base, J lost 4 bases, and 7 bases stayed unmatched. This CDR3 is 15 amino acids long. CDR3 protein: CASSLIGTGGYEQYF. DNA of the CDR3: TGCGCCAGCAGCTTGATCGGGACAGGCGGATACGAGCAGTACTTC. Drawing the rest from reference TRBV5-1 and TRBJ2-7, the complete variable domain is KAGVTQTPRYLIKTRGQQVTLSCSPISGHRSVSWYQQTPGQGLQFLFEYFSETQRNKGNFPGRFSGRQFSNSRSEMNVSTLELGDSALYLCASSLIGTGGYEQYFGPGTRLTVT.

This clone was observed a few times. The rearrangement links TRBV18 to TRBJ1-3; D unresolved. The germline V gene encodes CDR1 KGHSH and CDR2 LQKENI. The V gene lost 6 bases and the J gene lost 4 bases, with 16 bases spanning the gap. The CDR3 sequence is 15 residues long. The CDR3 DNA follows: TGTGCCAGCTCTCTGAATGTAGGTCAAGGAAACACCATATATTTT. This sequence encodes CASSLNVGQGNTIYF.

This chain joins TRBV10-3 and TRBJ1-2; 7 positions agree with TRBD1. Losses at the gene ends were 6 bases for V and 2 bases for J; bases not matched to a gene: 9. Germline loops: CDR1 ENHRY, CDR2 SYGVKD. CDR3 length: 15 residues. The CDR3 spells CAISDITGANYGYTF. CDR3 nucleotides: TGTGCCATCAGCGATATTACAGGGGCGAACTATGGCTACACCTTC.

V usage is TRBV30 and J usage is TRBJ1-5; D uncertain. The CDR3 contains 14 residues. CDR1 and CDR2 from the germline V gene are GTSNPN and SVGIG (reference sequence). V gave up 1 base and J gave up 4 bases, with 11 bases separating them. CDR3 amino acids: CAWSALNGNQPQHF. The CDR3 bases are TGTGCCTGGAGTGCCCTAAACGGGAATCAGCCCCAGCATTTT.

The chain links TRBV11-2 to TRBJ2-3; D might be TRBD1 (5 bases). V was clipped by 4 bases and J by 7 bases, with 12 bases between them. The CDR3 is 13 amino acids. Germline V gene data show CDR1 as SGHAT and CDR2 as FQNNGV. The CDR3 nucleotides read TGTGCCAGCAGCTCTAGGGGCGGCTATACGCAGTATTTT. Residues: CASSSRGGYTQYF.

The CDR3 region has the DNA TGTGCCAGCAGTTTTCAAGAGGGGGAGCTGTTTTTT. Protein sequence: CASSFQEGELFF. The chain recombines TRBV5-4 with TRBJ2-2; D gene uncertain. Germline V gives CDR1 SGHNT, CDR2 YYREEE (reference sequence). This CDR3 has 12 amino acids. V lost 5 bases to trimming and J lost 8 bases, with 10 bases between them. The variable domain in full, with the rest retrieved from reference TRBV5-4 and TRBJ2-2, is ETGVTQSPTHLIKTRGQQVTLRCSSQSGHNTVSWYQQALGQGPQFIFQYYREEENGRGNFPPRFSGLQFPNYSSELNVNALELDDSALYLCASSFQEGELFFGEGSRLTVL.

This sequence joins TRBV7-2 and TRBJ2-5; 9 bases are a match to TRBD2. CDR3 length equals 14 residues. Per the germline V gene, CDR1 is SGHTA and CDR2 is FQGNSA. J was trimmed by 9 bases and V by 0 bases; bases with no gene match: 5. CDR3 loop: CASSLAAAGGAQYF. The CDR3 coding sequence is TGTGCCAGCAGCTTAGCCGCCGCGGGGGGGGCCCAGTACTTC. Looking up the rest from reference TRBV7-2 and TRBJ2-5 gives the full variable domain: GAGVSQSPSNKVTEKGKDVELRCDPISGHTALYWYRQSLGQGLEFLIYFQGNSAPDKSGLPSDRFSAERTGGSVSTLTIQRTQQEDSAVYLCASSLAAAGGAQYFGPGTRLLVL.